What follows is one T cell receptor (beta chain) and its context. Its antigen is unknown. Within one base of it there is no much larger clone, and no base qualities were kept. The data derive from a study of T cells in Graves' hyperthyroidism and ophthalmopathy (dated by TCRdb to between 2017 and 2020). About the full investigation: A discovery cohort of approximately 100 patients, roughly 43 with Graves' ophthalmopathy and roughly 59 with stable Graves' hyperthyroidism, was used to find distinguishing TCR V-J signatures. Prospective prediction of ophthalmopathy was tested in an independent validation cohort of fewer than 20 hyperthyroidism patients and 17 patients who later progressed to ophthalmopathy. The 95 to 100 discovery patients were divided at random into training and test sets in a 7:3 ratio. Thyroid tissue and blood T-cell repertoires from more than five Graves' hyperthyroidism patients were also compared in the study. After blood sampling, hyperthyroidism patients were treated with methimazole at a starting dose of 30 mg daily, and ophthalmopathy patients were treated with high-dose intravenous methylprednisolone. According to the paper, TCR Vbeta CDR3 sequencing was carried out on about 140 peripheral blood samples, which came from about 45 ophthalmopathy, approximately 72 hyperthyroidism and some 17 progressor patients. The paper as a whole reports these results and caveats: A 13 V-J signature model separated ophthalmopathy from stable hyperthyroidism, with roughly 88% sensitivity and 81% to 82% specificity in cross-validation and 80%/75% in testing. In validation, the model predicted progression to ophthalmopathy with over 65% sensitivity and 72% to 85% specificity, a median of around 6.6 months before onset. No statistical method was used to set the sample size in advance, and investigators knew the group allocation. Most expanded thyroid clonotypes (frequency above 0.001) were also detected in blood, suggesting blood repertoires may reflect thyroid immune responses.

Any patient with an uncontrolled infection, another autoimmune disease, pregnancy or lactation was excluded. Diagnoses relied on clinical symptoms, serum thyroxine and TRAb, thyroid ultrasound and orbital computed tomography. Total RNA was extracted using Trizol reagent, and RNA quality was assessed on an Agilent 2100 Bioanalyzer. Amplification of TCR beta CDR3 regions was carried out from RNA transcripts. A first-round RT-PCR of the TCR CDR3 used the HTBI primer set with the Qiagen OneStep RT-PCR kit. Libraries were constructed in a second round of multiplex PCR, after which size selection and purification were performed. Paired-end sequencing of the libraries was performed with 100 bp reads on an Illumina HiSeq2000. The published analysis was carried out like this. SOAPnuke was used to process the raw data, removing reads that contained adapters or uncalled bases, had a mean Phred below 15, or lacked an exact match to the constant primer or identifier. High-quality paired reads were merged with COPE v1.2.5, and unique nucleotide sequences were defined as clonotypes. MiTCR v1.1 was used to align clonotypes to the IMGT TRBV, TRBD and TRBJ reference segments. Only V-J combinations with frequency above 0.0001, covering 99% to 99.2% of repertoires, were analysed. The TCS score was defined as the ratio of F50 (clonal expansion) to E x V (chaos), calculated using BLOSUM62-based TCRdist between CDR3 peptides within each V-J. Welch's t-statistics and random forest reduced some 510 V-J features to fewer than 15, which were used in a naive Bayes classifier (R e1071). The similarity between thyroid and blood repertoires was quantified using the Morisita-Horn index. The public reads were reanalyzed by TCRdb: fastp trimming at Q25, MiXCR alignment, in-frame beta chains only. Duplicate CDR3 protein sequences are folded into a single record with the most common DNA and genes. V and J calls and clone size were set by TCRdb, not the authors. The sample yields 550,000 to 600,000 distinct CDR3 sequences; around 42% were counted once. Of the sample, over 15% is held by the ten largest clones.

The CDR3 starts with the cysteine, ends with the phenylalanine, and has 13 residues. Only the CDR3 DNA is retained, 39 bases long and in frame from the first base. Relative to germline, V is 7 bases shorter and J is 1 base shorter, with 11 bases between their ends. From the germline V gene, CDR1 is ENHRY and CDR2 is SYGVKD. The clonotype comes from an adult woman with Graves' disease, either hyperthyroidism or ophthalmopathy (not recorded which). The specimen was peripheral blood or thyroid tissue (not recorded which). Rearrangement joined TRBV10-3 to TRBJ2-7; the D gene is possibly TRBD2, with 5 bases matching. In nucleotide form, the sequence is TGTGCCATCATGGGAGCCGGGTCCTACGAGCAGTACTTC. Translated, this gives CAIMGAGSYEQYF.